The rows below give T cell receptor beta chains drawn from one sample of a study of regulatory T cells in long-lasting Graves disease. MiXCR, applied by TCRdb to the multiplex PCR reads, yields one record per CDR3 protein. The sample shows hundreds of thousands of distinct CDR3 sequences, around a sixth of them seen only once. This specimen was peripheral blood mononuclear cells (PBMCs), taken at new diagnosis, from a patient treated with antithyroid drugs. Source of these receptors: a female donor with Graves disease. The CDR3 runs from the conserved cysteine through the conserved F or W. The D gene is left open where the match is weak. The listing skips clone size in some rows; elsewhere it reads once, few, many or a size class.

clone size: .
J gene: TRBJ2-5
D gene: TRBD1
V gene: TRBV11-1
CDR3 DNA: TGTGCCAGCAGCTTTGACAGGGGCCGGCAAGAGACCCAGTACTTC
CDR3 protein: CASSFDRGRQETQYF

clone size: many
J gene: TRBJ1-5
D gene: TRBD1
V gene: TRBV2
CDR3 DNA: TGTGCCAGCAGTCCTGGACAGGGCAATCAGCCCCAGCATTTT
CDR3 protein: CASSPGQGNQPQHF

clone size: many
J gene: TRBJ1-4
D gene: .
V gene: TRBV29-1
CDR3 DNA: TGCAGCGTACAGGAGGTCGCTAATGAAAAACTGTTTTTT
CDR3 protein: CSVQEVANEKLFF

clone size: many
J gene: TRBJ1-2
D gene: TRBD1
V gene: TRBV27
CDR3 DNA: TGTGCCAGCAGTCTGGGGACAGGGGGGTTTCGTGGCTACACCTTC
CDR3 protein: CASSLGTGGFRGYTF

clone size: .
J gene: TRBJ1-2
D gene: TRBD1
V gene: TRBV12-3/TRBV12-4
CDR3 DNA: TGTGCCAGCAGTTTCCAACAGGGGGGGACTAACTATGGCTACACCTTC
CDR3 protein: CASSFQQGGTNYGYTF

clone size: many
J gene: TRBJ2-7
D gene: TRBD2
V gene: TRBV5-6
CDR3 DNA: TGTGCCAGCAGCTATCAGAGCGGGGGGACCGAGCAGTACTTC
CDR3 protein: CASSYQSGGTEQYF

clone size: many
J gene: TRBJ1-1
D gene: TRBD1
V gene: TRBV11-2
CDR3 DNA: TGTGCCAGCAGAATGACAGGGCTGAACACTGAAGCGTTCTTT
CDR3 protein: CASRMTGLNTEAFF

clone size: many
J gene: TRBJ1-1
D gene: TRBD1
V gene: TRBV12-3/TRBV12-4
CDR3 DNA: TGTGCCAGCAGGATACCGGGACAGCTTACTGAAGCTTTCTTT
CDR3 protein: CASRIPGQLTEAFF

clone size: .
J gene: TRBJ2-3
D gene: .
V gene: TRBV7-3
CDR3 DNA: TGTGCCAGCAGTCGCCCCGCGGGGCCGCAGTATTTT
CDR3 protein: CASSRPAGPQYF

clone size: .
J gene: TRBJ2-5
D gene: TRBD2
V gene: TRBV7-2
CDR3 DNA: TGTGCCAGCAGCTTATTCGGGGGGTCGGGGTTGTGGAGGGGGACCCAGTACTTC
CDR3 protein: CASSLFGGSGLWRGTQYF

clone size: many
J gene: TRBJ2-4
D gene: .
V gene: TRBV20-1
CDR3 DNA: TGCAGTGCTAGAGATCCCTTCGGTGATCGGGCCAAAAACATTCAGTACTTC
CDR3 protein: CSARDPFGDRAKNIQYF

clone size: many
J gene: TRBJ2-1
D gene: TRBD2
V gene: TRBV3-1
CDR3 DNA: TGTGCCAGCAGTCAAGCGGGAGTCAGATTCTTC
CDR3 protein: CASSQAGVRFF

clone size: many
J gene: TRBJ2-1
D gene: TRBD2
V gene: TRBV7-9
CDR3 DNA: TGTGCCTGGCAGACTAGCGGTTTTAATGAGCAGTTCTTC
CDR3 protein: CAWQTSGFNEQFF

clone size: many
J gene: TRBJ2-1
D gene: TRBD1
V gene: TRBV5-1
CDR3 DNA: TGCGCCAGCAGCCAGGGACAGGGGCTGTGGAATGAGCAGTTCTTC
CDR3 protein: CASSQGQGLWNEQFF

clone size: many
J gene: TRBJ1-1
D gene: TRBD1
V gene: TRBV12-3/TRBV12-4
CDR3 DNA: TGTGCCAGCAGACGAACAGGGGACACTGAAGCTTTCTTT
CDR3 protein: CASRRTGDTEAFF

clone size: many
J gene: TRBJ2-7
D gene: .
V gene: TRBV13
CDR3 DNA: TGTGCCAGCAGCCTTGGCGAGAGACAGGCCTACGAGCAGTACTTC
CDR3 protein: CASSLGERQAYEQYF

clone size: many
J gene: TRBJ2-7
D gene: .
V gene: TRBV28
CDR3 DNA: TGTGCCAGCAGTTCGACAGACGGAGGTGCCTACGAGCAGTACTTC
CDR3 protein: CASSSTDGGAYEQYF

clone size: many
J gene: TRBJ1-2
D gene: .
V gene: TRBV6-1
CDR3 DNA: TGTGCCAGCAGTCGCCCCAACTATGGCTACACCTTC
CDR3 protein: CASSRPNYGYTF

clone size: many
J gene: TRBJ2-3
D gene: .
V gene: TRBV15
CDR3 DNA: TGTGCCACCCAACTCCAGGGAACGCAGTATTTT
CDR3 protein: CATQLQGTQYF

clone size: .
J gene: TRBJ2-7
D gene: TRBD1
V gene: TRBV28
CDR3 DNA: TGTGCCAGCAGCCCGACACCGGGACAGGGCTACGAGCAGTACTTC
CDR3 protein: CASSPTPGQGYEQYF

clone size: .
J gene: TRBJ1-6
D gene: TRBD1
V gene: TRBV11-3
CDR3 DNA: TGTGCCAGCAGCCCAGGGACAGCACCTTACCTCCACTTT
CDR3 protein: CASSPGTAPYLHF

clone size: many
J gene: TRBJ1-2
D gene: TRBD1
V gene: TRBV20-1
CDR3 DNA: TGCAGTGCTGGATTACAGGGGGGCCTCTATGGCTACACCTTC
CDR3 protein: CSAGLQGGLYGYTF

clone size: many
J gene: TRBJ1-2
D gene: TRBD1
V gene: TRBV5-6
CDR3 DNA: TGTGCCAGCAGTCGGACAGGGGATCTCCATGGCTACACCTTC
CDR3 protein: CASSRTGDLHGYTF

clone size: .
J gene: TRBJ1-1
D gene: TRBD1
V gene: TRBV7-3
CDR3 DNA: TGTGCCAGCAGCCCGGGACAGGGGGCGAGTGGCACTGAAGCTTTCTTT
CDR3 protein: CASSPGQGASGTEAFF

clone size: few
J gene: TRBJ2-2
D gene: TRBD1
V gene: TRBV4-1
CDR3 DNA: TGCGCCAGCAGCCTTCGGACAGGTCGCGACAGAACCACCGGGGAGCTGTTTTTT
CDR3 protein: CASSLRTGRDRTTGELFF

clone size: .
J gene: TRBJ2-2
D gene: .
V gene: TRBV12-3/TRBV12-4
CDR3 DNA: TGTGCCAGCAGCGCAACTAGCCTGGGCGGGGAGCTGTTTTTT
CDR3 protein: CASSATSLGGELFF

clone size: many
J gene: TRBJ2-7
D gene: TRBD2
V gene: TRBV27
CDR3 DNA: TGTGCCAGCAGTTCGGATGTACGGGGAGGGCCGAGGGTCTACGAGCAGTACTTC
CDR3 protein: CASSSDVRGGPRVYEQYF

clone size: once
J gene: TRBJ2-1
D gene: .
V gene: TRBV7-2
CDR3 DNA: TGTGCCAGCAGCACTAGTAGGAATGAGCAGTTCTTC
CDR3 protein: CASSTSRNEQFF

clone size: .
J gene: TRBJ2-5
D gene: TRBD1
V gene: TRBV20-1
CDR3 DNA: TGCAGTGCTAGAGATCTAAGGACAGGGGACCAAGAGACCCAGTACTTC
CDR3 protein: CSARDLRTGDQETQYF

clone size: few
J gene: TRBJ2-2
D gene: TRBD2
V gene: TRBV3-1
CDR3 DNA: TGTGCCAGCAGCCAACCTCTAGCGGGAGAGGCCGGGGAGCTGTTTTTT
CDR3 protein: CASSQPLAGEAGELFF

clone size: .
J gene: TRBJ1-3
D gene: .
V gene: TRBV27
CDR3 DNA: TGTGCCAGCCGACGTGGGCCAACTGGAAACACCATATATTTT
CDR3 protein: CASRRGPTGNTIYF

clone size: many
J gene: TRBJ2-7
D gene: TRBD1
V gene: TRBV7-9
CDR3 DNA: TGTGCCAGCAGCTTGCCTGGGACAGGTGCTTCCTACGAGCAGTACTTC
CDR3 protein: CASSLPGTGASYEQYF

clone size: many
J gene: TRBJ1-1
D gene: .
V gene: TRBV30
CDR3 DNA: TGTGCCTGGAGTCACGGCGGCACTGAAGCTTTCTTT
CDR3 protein: CAWSHGGTEAFF

clone size: many
J gene: TRBJ2-5
D gene: TRBD2
V gene: TRBV3-1
CDR3 DNA: TGTGCCAGCAGCCCTCGAGCGGGGGGCAAAGAGACCCAGTACTTC
CDR3 protein: CASSPRAGGKETQYF

clone size: many
J gene: TRBJ2-3
D gene: TRBD2
V gene: TRBV20-1
CDR3 DNA: TGCAGTGCTAGACCCCTAGCGGGAGATGTAACAGATACGCAGTATTTT
CDR3 protein: CSARPLAGDVTDTQYF

clone size: many
J gene: TRBJ2-7
D gene: .
V gene: TRBV9
CDR3 DNA: TGTGCCAGCAGCGTAGGGTCGGTAGCGCCCTACGAGCAGTACTTC
CDR3 protein: CASSVGSVAPYEQYF

clone size: many
J gene: TRBJ1-5
D gene: TRBD1
V gene: TRBV12-3/TRBV12-4
CDR3 DNA: TGTGCCAGCAGGGAGGGGACAGGGATCGGGCAGCCCCAGCATTTT
CDR3 protein: CASREGTGIGQPQHF

clone size: many
J gene: TRBJ2-1
D gene: TRBD1
V gene: TRBV9
CDR3 DNA: TGTGCCAGCAGCGGACAGGGGGCCGGGTACAATGAGCAGTTCTTC
CDR3 protein: CASSGQGAGYNEQFF

clone size: .
J gene: TRBJ1-1
D gene: .
V gene: TRBV5-1
CDR3 DNA: TGCGCCAGCAGCGCTTCTTTGTCCGGGAACACTGAAGCTTTCTTT
CDR3 protein: CASSASLSGNTEAFF

clone size: many
J gene: TRBJ1-4
D gene: .
V gene: TRBV2
CDR3 DNA: TGTGCCAGCAGTCCGGAAGCAACTAATGAAAAACTGTTTTTT
CDR3 protein: CASSPEATNEKLFF

clone size: many
J gene: TRBJ2-3
D gene: .
V gene: TRBV5-5
CDR3 DNA: TGTGCCAGCACTCAAGACAGACGCACAGATACGCAGTATTTT
CDR3 protein: CASTQDRRTDTQYF

clone size: many
J gene: TRBJ2-3
D gene: TRBD1
V gene: TRBV24-1
CDR3 DNA: TGTGCCACCAGTGACCCCCCAGGACAGGGGGCTACAGATACGCAGTATTTT
CDR3 protein: CATSDPPGQGATDTQYF

clone size: many
J gene: TRBJ2-7
D gene: .
V gene: TRBV28
CDR3 DNA: TGTGCCAGCAGTTTTCAACTCTACGAGCAGTACTTC
CDR3 protein: CASSFQLYEQYF

clone size: many
J gene: TRBJ2-7
D gene: .
V gene: TRBV5-1
CDR3 DNA: TGCGCCAGCAGCCCCCGTTTGGCAGCCTCCTACGAGCAGTACTTC
CDR3 protein: CASSPRLAASYEQYF

clone size: many
J gene: TRBJ2-6
D gene: TRBD2
V gene: TRBV5-5
CDR3 DNA: TGTGCCAGCAGCAACAGCGGGGCTGGGGCCAACGTCCTGACTTTC
CDR3 protein: CASSNSGAGANVLTF

clone size: many
J gene: TRBJ2-1
D gene: TRBD2
V gene: TRBV24-1
CDR3 DNA: TGTGCCACCAGTGAAGGGACTAGGTTTCCCTACAATGAGCAGTTCTTC
CDR3 protein: CATSEGTRFPYNEQFF

clone size: many
J gene: TRBJ1-6
D gene: .
V gene: TRBV12-3/TRBV12-4
CDR3 DNA: TGTGCCAGCAGTTTTTTATTTAAGATGGGGGGCAAGGTGCATAATTCACCCCTCCACTTT
CDR3 protein: CASSFLFKMGGKVHNSPLHF

clone size: many
J gene: TRBJ1-1
D gene: .
V gene: TRBV12-3/TRBV12-4
CDR3 DNA: TGTGCCAGCAGCCCCATCGCTACTGAAGCTTTCTTT
CDR3 protein: CASSPIATEAFF

clone size: many
J gene: TRBJ1-2
D gene: .
V gene: TRBV7-9
CDR3 DNA: TGTGCCAGCAGCTTACGGACGTACGCCTATGGCTACACCTTC
CDR3 protein: CASSLRTYAYGYTF

clone size: .
J gene: TRBJ2-2
D gene: TRBD1
V gene: TRBV10-3
CDR3 DNA: TGTGCCGCGACAGGGGGAACCGGGGAGCTGTTTTTT
CDR3 protein: CAATGGTGELFF

clone size: .
J gene: TRBJ2-5
D gene: TRBD1
V gene: TRBV5-1
CDR3 DNA: TGCGCCAGCAGCTCCGGGACAGCCAGGGAGACCCAGTACTTC
CDR3 protein: CASSSGTARETQYF

clone size: many
J gene: TRBJ2-5
D gene: .
V gene: TRBV10-3
CDR3 DNA: TGTGCCATCAGTGAGCGGGAACAAGAGACCCAGTACTTC
CDR3 protein: CAISEREQETQYF

clone size: .
J gene: TRBJ2-1
D gene: TRBD1
V gene: TRBV29-1
CDR3 DNA: TGCAGCGTTGAAGAAGGACAGGGACCGTACTACAATGAGCAGTTCTTC
CDR3 protein: CSVEEGQGPYYNEQFF

clone size: many
J gene: TRBJ2-7
D gene: TRBD2
V gene: TRBV12-3/TRBV12-4
CDR3 DNA: TGTGCCAGCAGTTCCCTAGCGGGAGGGTCCTACGGGCAGTACTTC
CDR3 protein: CASSSLAGGSYGQYF